Included here is one T cell receptor beta chain sequence, with context. The antigen is unknown. The data belong to a study of T cell responses to AZD1222 COVID-19 vaccine. General study results and limits: Two doses of AZD1222 preceded a rise in Spike-specific TCR breadth and depth. A mostly white British donor set with more females was recruited, and clonal diversity was possibly underestimated.

Germline lookup yields CDR1 MNHEY and CDR2 SVGAGI. CDR3 size: 14 residues. Trimming removed 2 bases at V and 7 bases at J, with 12 bases between. This table comes from immunoSEQ multiplex PCR, and its TCRdb copy is limited to in-frame clones, with some not included. There are over 120,000 clones in the sample; 92% occur only once, and about 3.7% lies in the top ten. The specimen comprised peripheral blood, sampled on day 0 of AZD1222 vaccination. The source is an adult in good health. The chain is built from TRBV6-5 and TRBJ2-1; D remains unclear. The CDR3 nucleotides are TGTGCCAGCAGTTACGGAATCAGGACGAATGAGCAGTTCTTC. Amino acids: CASSYGIRTNEQFF.